This note documents a single TCR beta chain sequence. Its target is unknown. This entry is derived from a study of T cell responses to AZD1222 COVID-19 vaccine. The study's findings and limits: Regions 160-218 and 743-854 held dominance among vaccine-associated CD4 TCRs, which spanned spike. Females made up more of the donors, who were largely white British, and clonal diversity may have come out too low. Two AZD1222 doses significantly raised spike-specific TCR breadth and depth over controls.

Using immunoSEQ multiplex PCR, the repertoire was profiled, and TCRdb retains in-frame clones only, with some absent. The sample holds 150,000 to 200,000 clones, just under 90% seen once. The sample consisted of peripheral blood, taken 28 days after the second dose of the MenACWY control vaccine. This TCR came from an adult who received the MenACWY meningococcal vaccine as a control.

Written as DNA, the CDR3 is TGTGCCAGTCGGGGACTAGGGGGGAACACTGAAGCTTTCTTT. Translation gives CASRGLGGNTEAFF. V usage is TRBV19 and J usage is TRBJ1-1; possibly TRBD1 for D (6 bases). V lost 8 bases, J lost 1 base, and 14 bases lay in between. Looked up from germline, CDR1 is LNHDA and CDR2 is SQIVND (reference sequence). This CDR3 has 14 amino acids. Variable domain in full (rest from reference TRBV19 and TRBJ1-1): DGGITQSPKYLFRKEGQNVTLSCEQNLNHDAMYWYRQDPGQGLRLIYYSQIVNDFQKGDIAEGYSVSREKKESFPLTVTSAQKNPTAFYLCASRGLGGNTEAFFGQGTRLTVV.